A selection of T cell receptor beta chains follows, all from one sample in a study of CD8 T cells in ankylosing spondylitis. TCRdb fed the 5' RACE reads into MiXCR, producing one record per CDR3 protein. Of 380,000 or so distinct CDR3 sequences detected, 20% to 25% appear once; the ten largest clones hold about an eighth. The sequencing sample was made of blood, either unsorted or a sorted T cell fraction (not recorded which). The receptors shown here come from a male donor with ankylosing spondylitis or in good health (not recorded which). Both conserved end residues are part of each CDR3. The order of the fields is CDR3 DNA, CDR3 protein, J gene, clone size, CDR3 length, D gene, V gene. A D gene is named only where the DNA matches it firmly. Expanded clones get a size class; other rows say once, few or many, or leave the size out.

cdr3_nt: TGTGCCAGCATTTACTTGCGGGGGGGCCTGGCAGATACGCAGTATTTT
cdr3_aa: CASIYLRGGLADTQYF
j_call: TRBJ2-3
clone_size: NA
cdr3_length: 16
d_call: TRBD2
v_call: TRBV12-3/TRBV12-4

cdr3_nt: TGTGCCAGCAGCTCACAGGCGTCTAGCACAGATACGCAGTATTTT
cdr3_aa: CASSSQASSTDTQYF
j_call: TRBJ2-3
clone_size: NA
cdr3_length: 15
d_call: NA
v_call: TRBV7-6

cdr3_nt: TGTGCCAGCAGCTTACCCCGGGGGGGCCCCGGGGAGCTGTTTTTT
cdr3_aa: CASSLPRGGPGELFF
j_call: TRBJ2-2
clone_size: once
cdr3_length: 15
d_call: TRBD2
v_call: TRBV7-9

cdr3_nt: TGTGCCAGCAGCGTAGGACTACAGGGGGCAGGGGCCGGGGAGCTGTTTTTT
cdr3_aa: CASSVGLQGAGAGELFF
j_call: TRBJ2-2
clone_size: NA
cdr3_length: 17
d_call: TRBD1
v_call: TRBV9

cdr3_nt: TGTGCCAGCGGGGGGCTGTCCTACGAGCAGTACTTC
cdr3_aa: CASGGLSYEQYF
j_call: TRBJ2-7
clone_size: few
cdr3_length: 12
d_call: NA
v_call: TRBV12-3/TRBV12-4

cdr3_nt: TGTGCCAGGGGACGTCGGAAATCACCCCTCCACTTT
cdr3_aa: CARGRRKSPLHF
j_call: TRBJ1-6
clone_size: few
cdr3_length: 12
d_call: NA
v_call: TRBV14

cdr3_nt: TGTGCCAGCAGCTTATTAGGCGGGGGGGCCATTCTCCACAATGAGCAGTTCTTC
cdr3_aa: CASSLLGGGAILHNEQFF
j_call: TRBJ2-1
clone_size: few
cdr3_length: 18
d_call: TRBD2
v_call: TRBV7-8

cdr3_nt: TGTGCCAGCAGCCACGTAGGTTACAATGAGCAGTTCTTC
cdr3_aa: CASSHVGYNEQFF
j_call: TRBJ2-1
clone_size: NA
cdr3_length: 13
d_call: NA
v_call: TRBV3-1

cdr3_nt: TGTGCCAGCAGTGAATCGGACCGCTCCTACGAGCAGTACTTC
cdr3_aa: CASSESDRSYEQYF
j_call: TRBJ2-7
clone_size: NA
cdr3_length: 14
d_call: NA
v_call: TRBV25-1

cdr3_nt: TGTGCCAGCAGTTACTCGACTGATAACACTGAAGCTTTCTTT
cdr3_aa: CASSYSTDNTEAFF
j_call: TRBJ1-1
clone_size: few
cdr3_length: 14
d_call: NA
v_call: TRBV6-5

cdr3_nt: TGTGCCATCAGTGAAAGGACGGAATTGAGCTCCTACAATGAGCAGTTCTTC
cdr3_aa: CAISERTELSSYNEQFF
j_call: TRBJ2-1
clone_size: few
cdr3_length: 17
d_call: NA
v_call: TRBV10-3

cdr3_nt: TGTGCCAGCAGCACACCCCGGGGGGAGCGGGGGCTCGTCACAGATACGCAGTATTTT
cdr3_aa: CASSTPRGERGLVTDTQYF
j_call: TRBJ2-3
clone_size: once
cdr3_length: 19
d_call: TRBD2
v_call: TRBV9

cdr3_nt: TGCAGCGTTCCCGGGGGCTACGAGCAGTACTTC
cdr3_aa: CSVPGGYEQYF
j_call: TRBJ2-7
clone_size: NA
cdr3_length: 11
d_call: NA
v_call: TRBV29-1

cdr3_nt: TGCGCCAGCAGCCAGAACAGCGTAGAGACCCAGTACTTC
cdr3_aa: CASSQNSVETQYF
j_call: TRBJ2-5
clone_size: few
cdr3_length: 13
d_call: NA
v_call: TRBV4-1

cdr3_nt: TGTGCCAGCAGTTTGAAGGGGGGGGACCAAGAGACCCAGTACTTC
cdr3_aa: CASSLKGGDQETQYF
j_call: TRBJ2-5
clone_size: many
cdr3_length: 15
d_call: NA
v_call: TRBV12-3/TRBV12-4

cdr3_nt: TGTGCCAGCAGTTACAACCCTTACGACTACAATGAGCAGTTCTTC
cdr3_aa: CASSYNPYDYNEQFF
j_call: TRBJ2-1
clone_size: NA
cdr3_length: 15
d_call: NA
v_call: TRBV6-5

cdr3_nt: TGTGCCAGCAGCGTGGGTCCCGGGACAGGGTCCTACGAGCAGTACTTC
cdr3_aa: CASSVGPGTGSYEQYF
j_call: TRBJ2-7
clone_size: few
cdr3_length: 16
d_call: TRBD1
v_call: TRBV9

cdr3_nt: TGTGCCAGCAGACCCGGACAGGGGTGGTTGAAAGCTTTCTTT
cdr3_aa: CASRPGQGWLKAFF
j_call: TRBJ1-1
clone_size: NA
cdr3_length: 14
d_call: TRBD1
v_call: TRBV27

cdr3_nt: TGTGCCAGCAGCGTAGAGGCAGCCTCTGGAAACACCATATATTTT
cdr3_aa: CASSVEAASGNTIYF
j_call: TRBJ1-3
clone_size: few
cdr3_length: 15
d_call: NA
v_call: TRBV9

cdr3_nt: TGTGCCAGCAGCTACGGGATAGAAAGACAGGGGAGAACAGATACGCAGTATTTT
cdr3_aa: CASSYGIERQGRTDTQYF
j_call: TRBJ2-3
clone_size: NA
cdr3_length: 18
d_call: TRBD1
v_call: TRBV11-1

cdr3_nt: TGTGCCAGCACCAAACCCGGCCTAGCGGGGGTCAATGAGCAGTTCTTC
cdr3_aa: CASTKPGLAGVNEQFF
j_call: TRBJ2-1
clone_size: few
cdr3_length: 16
d_call: TRBD2
v_call: TRBV28

cdr3_nt: TGCAGTGCTCGGGACGGGGGTCTCCCCTACGAGCAGTACTTC
cdr3_aa: CSARDGGLPYEQYF
j_call: TRBJ2-7
clone_size: NA
cdr3_length: 14
d_call: NA
v_call: TRBV20-1

cdr3_nt: TGTGCCAGCTCACCAAGGGCCAGCGACAATGAGCAGTTCTTC
cdr3_aa: CASSPRASDNEQFF
j_call: TRBJ2-1
clone_size: few
cdr3_length: 14
d_call: NA
v_call: TRBV18

cdr3_nt: TGCGCCAGCTGGTGGGGCTACGAGCAGTACTTC
cdr3_aa: CASWWGYEQYF
j_call: TRBJ2-7
clone_size: few
cdr3_length: 11
d_call: NA
v_call: TRBV10-2

cdr3_nt: TGTGCCAGCAGCTTGGCCGGGGTGCTCTACGAGCAGTACTTC
cdr3_aa: CASSLAGVLYEQYF
j_call: TRBJ2-7
clone_size: NA
cdr3_length: 14
d_call: NA
v_call: TRBV5-6

cdr3_nt: TGTGCCAGCAGTTTAGGGTCCGGGGGGGCGCATGAGCAGTTCTTC
cdr3_aa: CASSLGSGGAHEQFF
j_call: TRBJ2-1
clone_size: few
cdr3_length: 15
d_call: TRBD2
v_call: TRBV27

cdr3_nt: TGTGCCAGCAGTTACGACAGAAAGAACACCGGGGAGCTGTTTTTT
cdr3_aa: CASSYDRKNTGELFF
j_call: TRBJ2-2
clone_size: few
cdr3_length: 15
d_call: NA
v_call: TRBV6-5

cdr3_nt: TGTGCCAGCAGCGTTAACCCAACGCCCAGGGGTACCTCTCCTGGCAATGAGCAGTTCTTC
cdr3_aa: CASSVNPTPRGTSPGNEQFF
j_call: TRBJ2-1
clone_size: few
cdr3_length: 20
d_call: NA
v_call: TRBV9

cdr3_nt: TGTGCCAGCGGTTCAGGACTAGGCGCTGAGCAGTTCTTC
cdr3_aa: CASGSGLGAEQFF
j_call: TRBJ2-1
clone_size: NA
cdr3_length: 13
d_call: TRBD2
v_call: TRBV12-3/TRBV12-4

cdr3_nt: TGTGCCAGCAGTGGCGGACCCCTACTCTACAATGAGCAGTTCTTC
cdr3_aa: CASSGGPLLYNEQFF
j_call: TRBJ2-1
clone_size: NA
cdr3_length: 15
d_call: NA
v_call: TRBV2

cdr3_nt: TGTGCCAGCAGTCTAGGCGGGACCCTACAGCCCCAGCATTTT
cdr3_aa: CASSLGGTLQPQHF
j_call: TRBJ1-5
clone_size: few
cdr3_length: 14
d_call: NA
v_call: TRBV7-8

cdr3_nt: TGTGCCAGCAGTGCACTGACTAGCGGGGAGCGCACAGATACGCAGTATTTT
cdr3_aa: CASSALTSGERTDTQYF
j_call: TRBJ2-3
clone_size: NA
cdr3_length: 17
d_call: TRBD2
v_call: TRBV12-3/TRBV12-4

cdr3_nt: TGTGCCAGCAGCTTAGAGGCCAGACAGTCGGCCCAGTACTTC
cdr3_aa: CASSLEARQSAQYF
j_call: TRBJ2-5
clone_size: NA
cdr3_length: 14
d_call: NA
v_call: TRBV11-2

cdr3_nt: TGTGCCAGCAGGTCCGGGACTGGACCTCCCAATGAGCAGTTCTTC
cdr3_aa: CASRSGTGPPNEQFF
j_call: TRBJ2-1
clone_size: few
cdr3_length: 15
d_call: NA
v_call: TRBV12-3/TRBV12-4

cdr3_nt: TGTGCCAGCAGCGTAAACGGGGATCATCAGCCCCAGCATTTT
cdr3_aa: CASSVNGDHQPQHF
j_call: TRBJ1-5
clone_size: NA
cdr3_length: 14
d_call: NA
v_call: TRBV9

cdr3_nt: TGTGCCAGCAGTTACTCGGTGGCTGGGGGCTGGGGGTACAATGAGCAGTTCTTC
cdr3_aa: CASSYSVAGGWGYNEQFF
j_call: TRBJ2-1
clone_size: NA
cdr3_length: 18
d_call: NA
v_call: TRBV6-5

cdr3_nt: TGCAGCGCCGACCTTGGGTACGAGCAGTACTTC
cdr3_aa: CSADLGYEQYF
j_call: TRBJ2-7
clone_size: NA
cdr3_length: 11
d_call: NA
v_call: TRBV29-1

cdr3_nt: TGCGCCAGCAGCCAAGTCCCCGCGGGGGACCCCTCCTACGAGCAGTACTTC
cdr3_aa: CASSQVPAGDPSYEQYF
j_call: TRBJ2-7
clone_size: NA
cdr3_length: 17
d_call: TRBD2
v_call: TRBV4-1

cdr3_nt: TGTGCCACCAGCAGGGATCGCAGGGAGGGCTACACCTTC
cdr3_aa: CATSRDRREGYTF
j_call: TRBJ1-2
clone_size: few
cdr3_length: 13
d_call: NA
v_call: TRBV15

cdr3_nt: TGTGCCAGCAGCTTCGGACAGGGCCCCTACAATGAGCAGTTCTTC
cdr3_aa: CASSFGQGPYNEQFF
j_call: TRBJ2-1
clone_size: NA
cdr3_length: 15
d_call: TRBD1
v_call: TRBV5-6

cdr3_nt: TGTGCCAGCAGTTCGGGGACATCCTCTGGGGCCAACGTCCTGACTTTC
cdr3_aa: CASSSGTSSGANVLTF
j_call: TRBJ2-6
clone_size: NA
cdr3_length: 16
d_call: NA
v_call: TRBV12-3/TRBV12-4

cdr3_nt: TGTGCCAGCAGCCATCTGGACGGTCTAGGGGAGCAGTACTTC
cdr3_aa: CASSHLDGLGEQYF
j_call: TRBJ2-7
clone_size: NA
cdr3_length: 14
d_call: NA
v_call: TRBV7-9

cdr3_nt: TGTGCCAGCACCATCTCCGGCAGGGAGCAAGAGACCCAGTACTTC
cdr3_aa: CASTISGREQETQYF
j_call: TRBJ2-5
clone_size: NA
cdr3_length: 15
d_call: NA
v_call: TRBV9

cdr3_nt: TGTGCCAGCAGCCCAGACAGACTAGCCAAAAACATTCAGTACTTC
cdr3_aa: CASSPDRLAKNIQYF
j_call: TRBJ2-4
clone_size: few
cdr3_length: 15
d_call: NA
v_call: TRBV7-8

cdr3_nt: TGTGCCAGCAGTGAAATTTGGGGGGTCCAAGAGACCCAGTACTTC
cdr3_aa: CASSEIWGVQETQYF
j_call: TRBJ2-5
clone_size: few
cdr3_length: 15
d_call: NA
v_call: TRBV2

cdr3_nt: TGTGCCAGCAGTCCATCTACAGGGCTGCCCCAGCATTTT
cdr3_aa: CASSPSTGLPQHF
j_call: TRBJ1-5
clone_size: few
cdr3_length: 13
d_call: NA
v_call: TRBV12-3/TRBV12-4

cdr3_nt: TGTGCCAGCAGCCGTTCTGTACTAGCCTTGGGTTACAATGAGCAGTTCTTC
cdr3_aa: CASSRSVLALGYNEQFF
j_call: TRBJ2-1
clone_size: NA
cdr3_length: 17
d_call: NA
v_call: TRBV11-2

cdr3_nt: TGTGCCAGCATCCCGGGGGCCACCGGGGAGCTGTTTTTT
cdr3_aa: CASIPGATGELFF
j_call: TRBJ2-2
clone_size: NA
cdr3_length: 13
d_call: NA
v_call: TRBV12-3/TRBV12-4

cdr3_nt: TGTGCCAGCAGCCCGGCGGGGGCGGGCGAGCAGTACTTC
cdr3_aa: CASSPAGAGEQYF
j_call: TRBJ2-7
clone_size: few
cdr3_length: 13
d_call: NA
v_call: TRBV7-9

cdr3_nt: TGCGCCAGCAGTCCCTCGGCGGACAGGGGTCACGAGCAGTACTTC
cdr3_aa: CASSPSADRGHEQYF
j_call: TRBJ2-7
clone_size: NA
cdr3_length: 15
d_call: TRBD1
v_call: TRBV23-1

cdr3_nt: TGTGCCACCAGAGACAGGAGAGACTACAATGAGCAGTTCTTC
cdr3_aa: CATRDRRDYNEQFF
j_call: TRBJ2-1
clone_size: NA
cdr3_length: 14
d_call: NA
v_call: TRBV24-1

cdr3_nt: TGTGCCAGCAGTCCGGGAGTTCGCTATGGCTACACCTTC
cdr3_aa: CASSPGVRYGYTF
j_call: TRBJ1-2
clone_size: few
cdr3_length: 13
d_call: NA
v_call: TRBV12-3/TRBV12-4

cdr3_nt: TGTGCCAGCAGTTTGAGGGATTACAATGAGCAGTTCTTC
cdr3_aa: CASSLRDYNEQFF
j_call: TRBJ2-1
clone_size: many
cdr3_length: 13
d_call: NA
v_call: TRBV12-3/TRBV12-4

cdr3_nt: TGCAGCGTTGAAGACATACCCCTGGAACGGACCACAGATACGCAGTATTTT
cdr3_aa: CSVEDIPLERTTDTQYF
j_call: TRBJ2-3
clone_size: many
cdr3_length: 17
d_call: NA
v_call: TRBV29-1